The entry that follows covers one T cell receptor (beta chain) sequence. Its specificity is not known. The data belong to a study of cytomegalovirus exposure and HLA in healthy donors. Points from the study as a whole: No immune exposure information besides CMV serostatus was available. It was about 150 TCR beta chains that were listed as cytomegalovirus-associated. Excluded: some indistinguishable V segments such as TRBV6-2 and TRBV6-3. Rare TCR sequences predominated, though certain public TCRs were found in many donors.

PCR was performed using 60 Vbeta and 13 Jbeta primers. Profiled with immunoSEQ multiplex PCR; TCRdb holds only in-frame clones, not every one. The repertoire holds about 170,000 clones, 70% to 90% seen once, with around 2.6% in the top ten. The CDR3 has 13 residues. Germline lookup yields CDR1 LNHDA and CDR2 SQIVND (reference sequence). V lost 7 bases, J lost 4 bases, and 13 bases lay in between. Sequences were obtained from PBMCs. The chain couples TRBV19 to TRBJ1-1, with TRBD1 as a possible D gene (5 bases). The source is a man aged 30-40 years in good health and CMV-seropositive. The chain's CDR3 is CASIEKGFTEAFF. The DNA for the CDR3 is TGTGCCAGTATTGAAAAGGGGTTCACTGAAGCTTTCTTT. Complete variable domain (other parts from reference TRBV19 and TRBJ1-1): DGGITQSPKYLFRKEGQNVTLSCEQNLNHDAMYWYRQDPGQGLRLIYYSQIVNDFQKGDIAEGYSVSREKKESFPLTVTSAQKNPTAFYLCASIEKGFTEAFFGQGTRLTVV.